The rows below give T cell receptor beta chains drawn from one sample of a study of T cell responses to AZD1222 COVID-19 vaccine. Assay: immunoSEQ multiplex PCR; the TCRdb copy retains only in-frame clones and omits some. The table lists approximately 150,000 clones, around 91% of them singletons, with 1.6% in the top ten. This sample comprised peripheral blood, obtained on day 0 of AZD1222 vaccination. All receptors derive from an adult in good health. CDR3s include the opening cysteine and the closing phenylalanine or tryptophan. D genes are given only for firm matches. Size is omitted from some rows. Given values are once, few, many or a class for expanded clones.

D: TRBD2; V: TRBV24-1; size: .; J: TRBJ2-1; DNA: TGTGCCACCAGTGAATCCCCGGGACTAGCCTACAATGAGCAGTTCTTC; CDR3: CATSESPGLAYNEQFF
D: .; V: TRBV5-8; size: .; J: TRBJ1-4; DNA: TGTGCCAGCAGCCTGGCCTTGAATGAAAAACTGTTTTTT; CDR3: CASSLALNEKLFF
D: .; V: TRBV18; size: .; J: TRBJ1-5; DNA: TGTGCCAGCTCACCAGTCCGGGGTAAGAATCAGCCCCAGCATTTT; CDR3: CASSPVRGKNQPQHF
D: TRBD1; V: TRBV30; size: .; J: TRBJ2-3; DNA: TGTGCCTGGAGTCCCGGGACAGGGGGGACAGATACGCAGTATTTT; CDR3: CAWSPGTGGTDTQYF
D: TRBD2; V: TRBV7-9; size: .; J: TRBJ2-3; DNA: TGTGCCAGCAGCTTAGCTCTGACTAGCGGGGGGCCTGGTACGCAGTATTTT; CDR3: CASSLALTSGGPGTQYF
D: TRBD2; V: TRBV11-1; size: .; J: TRBJ2-1; DNA: TGTGCCAGCAGCTTAGCGACCGCCGGACTAGCGGGAGGCAATGAGCAGTTCTTC; CDR3: CASSLATAGLAGGNEQFF
D: .; V: TRBV28; size: .; J: TRBJ2-7; DNA: TGTGCCAGCAGCTCCCCGGTTAGCGGAACCTACGAGCAGTACTTC; CDR3: CASSSPVSGTYEQYF
D: .; V: TRBV2; size: .; J: TRBJ1-3; DNA: TGTGCCAGCAGGCGCAGGGGTGAAGGAAACACCATATATTTT; CDR3: CASRRRGEGNTIYF
D: .; V: TRBV5-5; size: .; J: TRBJ1-6; DNA: TGTGCCAGCAGCCCCTACCCGGGGGAGAGCTCCTATAATTCACCCCTCCACTTT; CDR3: CASSPYPGESSYNSPLHF
D: .; V: TRBV10-3; size: .; J: TRBJ2-3; DNA: TGTGCCATTCCAAGCCCCAAATCGACCGCACGGGGGGATACGCAGTATTTT; CDR3: CAIPSPKSTARGDTQYF
D: .; V: TRBV5-8; size: .; J: TRBJ2-7; DNA: TGTGCCAGCAGCGCCCAGGGTGGGGGCTACGAGCAGTACTTC; CDR3: CASSAQGGGYEQYF
D: .; V: TRBV28; size: .; J: TRBJ2-1; DNA: TGTGCCAGCAGTCATCCCGGGACTCCCAATGAGCAGTTCTTC; CDR3: CASSHPGTPNEQFF
D: .; V: TRBV5-1; size: .; J: TRBJ1-1; DNA: TGCGCCAGCAGCTTGGGCCCGGGCACTAGGGCTGAAGCTTTCTTT; CDR3: CASSLGPGTRAEAFF
D: .; V: TRBV15; size: .; J: TRBJ2-1; DNA: TGTGCCACCAGCAGAGGGGGACCATACAATGAGCAGTTCTTC; CDR3: CATSRGGPYNEQFF
D: .; V: TRBV10-2; size: .; J: TRBJ1-4; DNA: TGCGCCAGCAGTGAGAGGCGTGAAAAACTGTTTTTT; CDR3: CASSERREKLFF
D: .; V: TRBV7-3; size: .; J: TRBJ2-5; DNA: TGTGCCAGCAGCCCCTACAGGGAAGAGACCCAGTACTTC; CDR3: CASSPYREETQYF
D: TRBD1; V: TRBV4-1; size: few; J: TRBJ2-5; DNA: TGCGCCAGCAGCCAAAGGACAGGGGACACTTTAAACTTC; CDR3: CASSQRTGDTLNF
D: .; V: TRBV6-5; size: .; J: TRBJ2-7; DNA: TGTGCCAGCAGTTACCGGGGGACTGGGGTCTACGAGCAGTACTTC; CDR3: CASSYRGTGVYEQYF
D: .; V: TRBV9; size: .; J: TRBJ1-1; DNA: TGTGCCAGCAGCGTACACGGACAGACGAACACTGAAGCTTTCTTT; CDR3: CASSVHGQTNTEAFF
D: TRBD2; V: TRBV11-2; size: few; J: TRBJ2-3; DNA: TGTGCCAGCAGCTTAGTTTCTGGGACTAGCGGCACAGATACGCAGTATTTT; CDR3: CASSLVSGTSGTDTQYF
D: TRBD1; V: TRBV7-2; size: .; J: TRBJ1-1; DNA: TGTGCCAGCAGCTTAGCGCGGCAGGGGGGCATGAACACTGAAGCTTTCTTT; CDR3: CASSLARQGGMNTEAFF
D: .; V: TRBV7-9; size: once; J: TRBJ2-1; DNA: TGTGCCAGCGGGGGACTCAGCTCCTACAATGAGCAGTTCTTC; CDR3: CASGGLSSYNEQFF
D: .; V: TRBV27; size: .; J: TRBJ2-3; DNA: TGTGCCAGCAAACAGGGACATAGCACAGATACGCAGTATTTT; CDR3: CASKQGHSTDTQYF
D: TRBD2; V: TRBV11-2; size: .; J: TRBJ2-7; DNA: TGTGCCAGCAGCTCAAGGACTAGCGGGATTATTAGCTCCTACGAGCAGTACTTC; CDR3: CASSSRTSGIISSYEQYF
D: TRBD2; V: TRBV30; size: .; J: TRBJ2-2; DNA: TGTGCCTGGAGGGGGGGGATCCGGGAGCTGTTTTTT; CDR3: CAWRGGIRELFF
D: TRBD2; V: TRBV2; size: .; J: TRBJ2-5; DNA: TGTGCCAGCAGTGAGCGGGAGACAGAAGAGACCCAGTACTTC; CDR3: CASSERETEETQYF
D: TRBD2; V: TRBV5-1; size: once; J: TRBJ2-7; DNA: TGCGCCAGCAGCTTGGTCGGGGGGGAAGCAACTTCCGAGCAGTACTTC; CDR3: CASSLVGGEATSEQYF
D: .; V: TRBV6-5; size: .; J: TRBJ1-1; DNA: TGTGCCACACAGGGTGGCACTGAAGCTTTCTTT; CDR3: CATQGGTEAFF
D: TRBD1; V: TRBV30; size: .; J: TRBJ1-6; DNA: TGTGCCTGTTCTTTACAGGGGGCATTTTCAAGCTCCTATAATTCACCCCTCCACTTT; CDR3: CACSLQGAFSSSYNSPLHF
D: TRBD2; V: TRBV5-8; size: .; J: TRBJ2-2; DNA: TGTGCCAGCAGCTTCGGTCTAGCGGGCGACACCGGGGAGCTGTTTTTT; CDR3: CASSFGLAGDTGELFF
D: .; V: TRBV19; size: .; J: TRBJ1-4; DNA: TGTGCCAGTAGTATCCGGGGCGCAAATGAAAAACTGTTTTTT; CDR3: CASSIRGANEKLFF
D: .; V: TRBV25-1; size: once; J: TRBJ2-2; DNA: TGTGCCAGCAGTGATGGACTGAGCAACACCGGGGAGCTGTTTTTT; CDR3: CASSDGLSNTGELFF
D: .; V: TRBV4-1; size: .; J: TRBJ2-5; DNA: TGCGCCAGCAGCCAAGATGGACGCCCCATGGGGACCCAGTACTTC; CDR3: CASSQDGRPMGTQYF
D: .; V: TRBV5-1; size: .; J: TRBJ2-5; DNA: TGCGCCAGCAGATCGAGGGGGGAGACCCAGTACTTC; CDR3: CASRSRGETQYF
D: .; V: TRBV5-1; size: once; J: TRBJ2-4; DNA: TGCGCCAGCAGCTCCGACCGGGGCTCAAACATTCAGTACTTC; CDR3: CASSSDRGSNIQYF
D: .; V: TRBV4-1; size: .; J: TRBJ1-6; DNA: TGCGCCAGCAGCCAAGTCCCAGCCCCACCCCTCCACTTT; CDR3: CASSQVPAPPLHF
D: .; V: TRBV5-5; size: .; J: TRBJ1-4; DNA: TGTGCCAGCAGCTTCCCGGGAAATGAAAAACTGTTTTTT; CDR3: CASSFPGNEKLFF
D: .; V: TRBV5-1; size: few; J: TRBJ1-2; DNA: TGCGCCAGCAGCTTAGACGGGGCCGGCTATGGCTACACCTTC; CDR3: CASSLDGAGYGYTF
D: .; V: TRBV28; size: .; J: TRBJ2-1; DNA: TGTGCCAGCAGTTTACGCCTCGGCCATGAGCAGTTCTTC; CDR3: CASSLRLGHEQFF
D: TRBD1; V: TRBV5-1; size: .; J: TRBJ1-2; DNA: TGCGCCAGCAGCTGGGGACAGGGGAGATATGGCTACACCTTC; CDR3: CASSWGQGRYGYTF
D: .; V: TRBV4-1; size: .; J: TRBJ1-2; DNA: TGTGCCAGCAGCCATGGGATGATCTATGGCTACACCTTC; CDR3: CASSHGMIYGYTF
D: .; V: TRBV7-9; size: .; J: TRBJ1-2; DNA: TGTGCCAGCAGCTTAGGGGGCCGTTATGGCTACACCTTC; CDR3: CASSLGGRYGYTF
D: .; V: TRBV28; size: .; J: TRBJ2-2; DNA: TGTGCCAGCGAGGAGAGGGCCGGGGAGCTGTTTTTT; CDR3: CASEERAGELFF
D: .; V: TRBV6-6; size: .; J: TRBJ1-6; DNA: TGTGCCAGCAGTACCGGACAGCCAAATTCACCCCTCCACTTT; CDR3: CASSTGQPNSPLHF
D: TRBD2; V: TRBV3-1/TRBV3-2; size: .; J: TRBJ2-1; DNA: TGTGCCAGCAGCCAAGATTCCGGGACTAGCGGGTGGGAGAATGAGCAGTTCTTC; CDR3: CASSQDSGTSGWENEQFF
D: .; V: TRBV7-2; size: .; J: TRBJ2-5; DNA: TGTGCCAGCAGCTTAGTAGGAGGGGTCGGAGAGACCCAGTACTTC; CDR3: CASSLVGGVGETQYF
D: .; V: TRBV18; size: .; J: TRBJ1-1; DNA: TGTGCCAGCTCACCACCATGGGGTCAGAAGACTGAAGCTTTCTTT; CDR3: CASSPPWGQKTEAFF
D: TRBD1; V: TRBV11-2; size: .; J: TRBJ1-2; DNA: TGTGCCAGCAGCCTAGACAGGGCCTATGGCTACACCTTC; CDR3: CASSLDRAYGYTF
D: .; V: TRBV9; size: once; J: TRBJ1-1; DNA: TGTGCCAGCAGCGGAGAAGCGGCTTTCTTT; CDR3: CASSGEAAFF
D: .; V: TRBV28; size: .; J: TRBJ1-4; DNA: TGTGCCAGCAGTAGGTCAAGGGCGGCAACTAATGAAAAACTGTTTTTT; CDR3: CASSRSRAATNEKLFF